A single sample gave rise to the 25 T cell receptor beta chains below, sequenced in a study of blood T cell repertoires in COVID-19. TCRdb keeps only in-frame clones here, not all; method: immunoSEQ multiplex PCR. Here the sample spans approximately 120,000 clones, about 90% being singletons. Sequences were obtained from peripheral blood. The receptors come from a middle-aged man with COVID-19, enrolled during active disease.

V and J are TRBV5-6 and TRBJ2-5; a possible D gene is TRBD2 (5 bases). Trimming removed 1 base from V and 6 bases from J, with 10 bases in between. This CDR3 is 13 amino acids long. Germline V CDR1 and CDR2: SGHDT, YYEEEE. CDR3 bases: TGTGCCAGCAGCTTGCGGGGTAGGCAGACCCAGTACTTC. Its protein is CASSLRGRQTQYF. The entire variable domain, with the rest obtained from reference TRBV5-6 and TRBJ2-5, is as follows: DAGVTQSPTHLIKTRGQQVTLRCSPKSGHDTVSWYQQALGQGPQFIFQYYEEEERQRGNFPDRFSGHQFPNYSSELNVNALLLGDSALYLCASSLRGRQTQYFGPGTRLLVL.

This rearrangement joins TRBV6-5 to TRBJ2-2; TRBD2 aligns across 11 bases. This CDR3 contains 15 residues. CDR1 and CDR2 (germline): MNHEY, SVGAGI. The ends lost 1 base at V and 5 bases at J; junction bases unmatched: 0. The DNA of the CDR3 is TGTGCCAGCAGTTACTTAGCGGGAGGGACCGGGGAGCTGTTTTTT. Amino acids: CASSYLAGGTGELFF.

The rearrangement uses TRBV18 and TRBJ2-6; D is unresolved. The germline V gene has CDR1 KGHSH and CDR2 LQKENI. The V end was cut by 3 bases, the J end by 4 bases, with 4 bases between. The CDR3 is 13 amino acids. Written as DNA, the CDR3 is TGTGCCAGCTCACCGGCCGGGGCCAACGTCCTGACTTTC. This sequence encodes CASSPAGANVLTF. The complete variable domain, with remaining parts taken from reference TRBV18 and TRBJ2-6, reads NAGVMQNPRHLVRRRGQEARLRCSPMKGHSHVYWYRQLPEEGLKFMVYLQKENIIDESGMPKERFSAEFPKEGPSILRIQQVVRGDSAAYFCASSPAGANVLTFGAGSRLTVL.

The J gene is TRBJ2-7, the V gene TRBV2; D perhaps matches TRBD2 (5 bases). CDR3 length equals 14 residues. V was cut by 1 base and J by 2 bases, with 9 bases left in between. Germline V lookup: CDR1 SNHLY, CDR2 FYNNEI. This CDR3 reads CASSEGGSAYEQYV. The CDR3 DNA reads TGTGCCAGCAGTGAAGGTGGTAGCGCCTACGAGCAGTACGTC.

The V gene is TRBV18, the J gene TRBJ2-3, with 7 bases fitting TRBD1. CDR1 and CDR2 from the germline V gene are KGHSH and LQKENI. V was clipped by 3 bases and J by 4 bases; unmatched bases: 7. This CDR3 has 15 amino acids. As DNA, the CDR3 is TGTGCCAGCTCACCGAGGACAGGTGGAGCAGATACGCAGTATTTT. Amino acid sequence: CASSPRTGGADTQYF.

The V gene is TRBV10-3, the J gene TRBJ1-1; maybe TRBD1 (5 bases). Germline CDR1 ENHRY, CDR2 SYGVKD. This CDR3 spans 14 amino acids. The V end lost 5 bases, the J end lost 1 base, and 11 bases lay between the germline ends. CDR3 region: CAISPGLGNTEAFF. The CDR3 DNA sequence: TGTGCCATCAGTCCGGGACTGGGGAACACTGAAGCTTTCTTT.

The sample holds one count of this clone. The V call is TRBV28, the J call TRBJ1-5; 7 positions match TRBD1. The CDR3 has 15 residues. CDR1 and CDR2 (germline): MDHEN, SYDVKM. V was pared by 5 bases and J by 3 bases, with 7 bases of the junction left unmatched. This chain's CDR3 is CASSPDRVNNQPQHF. The CDR3 DNA reads as TGTGCCAGCAGTCCTGACAGGGTCAACAATCAGCCCCAGCATTTT.

The chain's CDR3 is CASSQVASGNIQYF. The CDR3 DNA reads TGTGCCAGCAGCCAAGTCGCGTCGGGGAACATTCAGTACTTC. The J gene is TRBJ2-4, the V gene TRBV14; tentatively, D is TRBD2 (5 bases). CDR1 SGHDN and CDR2 FVKESK come from the germline V gene. With 1 base removed from V and 7 bases from J, the gap between germline ends came to 11 bases. The CDR3 has 14 amino acids. Variable domain in full (rest from reference TRBV14 and TRBJ2-4): EAGVTQFPSHSVIEKGQTVTLRCDPISGHDNLYWYRRVMGKEIKFLLHFVKESKQDESGMPNNRFLAERTGGTYSTLKVQPAELEDSGVYFCASSQVASGNIQYFGAGTRLSVL.

J is TRBJ2-7 and V is TRBV27; TRBD2 aligns across 7 bases. This CDR3 is 14 amino acids long. Losses at the gene ends were 5 bases for V and 4 bases for J; bases not matched to a gene: 8. Germline V CDR1 and CDR2: MNHEY, SMNVEV (reference sequence). CDR3 DNA: TGTGCCAGCAGTCTCGCGGGAGTTTCTTACGAGCAGTACTTC. The encoded protein is CASSLAGVSYEQYF.

This chain connects TRBV6-2 or TRBV6-3 to TRBJ2-7; 8 bases are a match to TRBD2. The CDR3 covers 18 residues. Germline-derived CDR1 and CDR2 are MNHEY and SVGEGT. V trimming: 2 bases; J trimming: 1 base; junction bases outside the gene matches: 13. The CDR3 DNA sequence: TGTGCCAGCAGTTACCCCGACACTAGCGGCAGTCTGTCCTACGAGCAGTACTTC. It is translated as CASSYPDTSGSLSYEQYF.

In this sample, this clone turned up a few times. This sequence joins TRBV14 and TRBJ2-7; D is ambiguous. This CDR3 is 13 amino acids long. Germline V gene data show CDR1 as SGHDN and CDR2 as FVKESK. The V gene lost 1 base and the J gene lost 3 bases, with 7 bases spanning the gap. CDR3 DNA sequence: TGTGCCAGCAGCCAAGTGAACGGCTACGAGCAGTACTTC. This translates into CASSQVNGYEQYF.

The V and J genes are TRBV12-3 or TRBV12-4 and TRBJ2-3, with D uncertain. The CDR3 contains 12 residues. V was clipped by 7 bases and J by 6 bases, with 11 bases between them. For the CDR3, the DNA is TGTGCCAGCACCAAGCGAACCGATACGCAGTATTTT. It codes for CASTKRTDTQYF.

In its sample, this clone was seen once. The chain couples TRBV30 to TRBJ2-1; TRBD2 aligns across 10 bases. Trimming took 5 bases from V and 2 from J; bases not matched to a gene: 24. Germline CDR1 reads GTSNPN; CDR2 reads SVGIG (reference sequence). The CDR3 contains 21 residues. As DNA, the CDR3 is TGTGCCTGGCACCGACAGGGTCAAATGGGTAGCGGGAGGCTGACCTACAATGAGCAGTTCTTC. Protein product: CAWHRQGQMGSGRLTYNEQFF. The whole variable domain, filled in from reference TRBV30 and TRBJ2-1, reads SQTIHQWPATLVQPVGSPLSLECTVEGTSNPNLYWYRQAAGRGLQLLFYSVGIGQISSEVPQNLSASRPQDRQFILSSKKLLLSDSGFYLCAWHRQGQMGSGRLTYNEQFFGPGTRLTVL.

The V and J genes are TRBV18 and TRBJ2-3; 11 nucleotides match TRBD2. The CDR3 covers 15 residues. V was pared by 6 bases and J by 0 bases, with 2 bases of the junction left unmatched. The V gene's germline CDR1 is KGHSH and CDR2 LQKENI. The CDR3 bases are TGTGCCAGCTCGGGACTAGCGGTTAGCACAGATACGCAGTATTTT. It translates to CASSGLAVSTDTQYF. The variable domain in full, completed from reference TRBV18 and TRBJ2-3, reads NAGVMQNPRHLVRRRGQEARLRCSPMKGHSHVYWYRQLPEEGLKFMVYLQKENIIDESGMPKERFSAEFPKEGPSILRIQQVVRGDSAAYFCASSGLAVSTDTQYFGPGTRLTVL.

The chain carries TRBV11-2 and TRBJ2-7; D unclear. The germline V gene encodes CDR1 SGHAT and CDR2 FQNNGV. This CDR3 comprises 15 residues. V lost 2 bases and J 0 bases, leaving 11 bases between the germline ends. The CDR3 region is CASSLSSDPSYEQYF. The CDR3 bases are TGTGCCAGCAGCTTATCCAGCGACCCCTCCTACGAGCAGTACTTC.

The chain employs TRBV19 and TRBJ2-3; 8 bases match TRBD2. This CDR3 contains 14 residues. V lost 11 bases to trimming and J lost 5 bases; unmatched junction nucleotides: 12. In germline, CDR1 is LNHDA, CDR2 SQIVND (reference sequence). The CDR3 reads CACSSAGVGDTQYF. The CDR3, as DNA: TGTGCCTGCTCCTCAGCGGGAGTTGGAGATACGCAGTATTTT.

V usage is TRBV7-3 and J usage is TRBJ1-2, with TRBD1 identical over 10 bases. V lost 2 bases to trimming and J lost 8 bases; unmatched junction nucleotides: 5. CDR1 and CDR2 (germline): SGHTA, FQGTGA. The CDR3 has 14 residues. CDR3 residues: CASSLGTGAEGYTF. The DNA for the CDR3 is TGTGCCAGCAGCTTAGGGACAGGGGCAGAAGGCTACACCTTC.

The gene calls are TRBV5-1 and TRBJ2-6; perhaps TRBD2 as D (5 bases). CDR3 length: 16 amino acids. Deletions cut 6 bases from V and 4 bases from J, with 17 bases between. The germline gives CDR1 SGHRS, CDR2 YFSETQ. The CDR3 DNA reads as TGCGCCAGCACCGATCCGGCGGGTATAGGGGCCAACGTCCTGACTTTC. The encoded protein is CASTDPAGIGANVLTF.

The genes are TRBV5-4 and TRBJ2-5; 8 bases fit TRBD2. Germline V gene data show CDR1 as SGHNT and CDR2 as YYREEE (reference sequence). The CDR3 length is 16 residues. Unmatched junction bases numbered 13, after V lost 4 bases and J lost 5 bases. The CDR3 here is CASSAGQGRGGETQYF. The CDR3 DNA reads as TGTGCCAGCAGCGCCGGCCAGGGACGCGGGGGGGAGACCCAGTACTTC.

This chain links TRBV6-5 with TRBJ1-5; TRBD1 is a possible D gene (6 bases). V was shortened by 0 bases and J by 6 bases, with 12 bases between the two germline ends. Germline V gene sequence: CDR1 MNHEY, CDR2 SVGAGI. This CDR3 has 15 amino acids. Here the CDR3 DNA reads TGTGCCAGCAGTTACTCGAGAGGGGGGGGTCAGCCCCAGCATTTT. Translated, it gives CASSYSRGGGQPQHF.

The chain couples TRBV11-2 to TRBJ1-1; tentatively, D is TRBD1 (5 bases). The CDR3 is made up of 15 amino acids. V lost 5 bases and J 7 bases, leaving 20 bases between the germline ends. Germline V lookup: CDR1 SGHAT, CDR2 FQNNGV. The CDR3 bases are TGTGCCAGCAGCCGTCCGGGGGAAACTTGGTTTGAAGCTTTCTTT. It encodes CASSRPGETWFEAFF. Together with reference TRBV11-2 and TRBJ1-1, the CDR3 gives the full variable domain: EAGVAQSPRYKIIEKRQSVAFWCNPISGHATLYWYQQILGQGPKLLIQFQNNGVVDDSQLPKDRFSAERLKGVDSTLKIQPAKLEDSAVYLCASSRPGETWFEAFFGQGTRLTVV.

CDR3 sequence reads: CASSLGGGAQPQHF. CDR3 sequence (DNA): TGTGCCAGCAGCTTAGGAGGGGGCGCCCAGCCCCAGCATTTT. The chain has TRBV7-2 and TRBJ1-5; TRBD1 agrees at 7 bases. Germline V gene sequence: CDR1 SGHTA, CDR2 FQGNSA. After removal of 1 base from V and 7 bases from J, the junction contained 4 bases not matched to a gene. This CDR3 is built from 14 residues.

This clone was picked up one time. The V and J genes are TRBV2 and TRBJ2-1; 7 bases align to TRBD2. Unmatched junction bases numbered 8, after V lost 8 bases and J lost 7 bases. This CDR3 has 13 amino acids. Germline CDR1 and CDR2: SNHLY and FYNNEI. CDR3 coding DNA: TGTGCCAGCCACGGACTAGGAATGAATGAGCAGTTCTTC. Translating it yields CASHGLGMNEQFF.

The genes are TRBV19 and TRBJ1-2; TRBD1 aligns across 7 bases. J lost 9 bases, V lost 9 bases, and 7 bases had no gene match. CDR3 size: 11 residues. From germline, CDR1 is LNHDA and CDR2 SQIVND (reference sequence). The CDR3 region has the DNA TGTGCCAGCCGTACAGGGGTTCGCTACACCTTC. Amino acid sequence: CASRTGVRYTF.

The J gene is TRBJ2-3, the V gene TRBV2, with D possibly matching TRBD2 (6 bases). Germline loops: CDR1 SNHLY, CDR2 FYNNEI. V shed 4 bases and J shed 6 bases, with 8 bases lying between them. The CDR3 is made up of 12 amino acids. This chain's CDR3 is CASSVLADTQYF. CDR3 nucleotide sequence: TGTGCCAGCAGTGTCCTAGCGGATACGCAGTATTTT.